A selection of T cell receptor beta chains follows, all from one sample in a study of spatial heterogeneity in lung cancer. Each CDR3 protein is one row after TCRdb ran MiXCR on the 5' RACE reads. The sample has 19,000 or so distinct CDR3 sequences; 20% to 25% are singletons. The sequenced sample was PBMCs, obtained at surgery. Receptor source: a female donor with early-stage non-small cell lung cancer. CDR3s include the opening cysteine and the closing phenylalanine or tryptophan. The D gene is left open where the match is weak. Expanded clones are given a class, and other clones once, few, many or no size at all.

V,J,size,D,CDR3,DNA
TRBV20-1,TRBJ1-5,-,-,CSAGESPQHF,TGCAGTGCTGGTGAGTCACCCCAGCATTTT
TRBV30,TRBJ2-5,once,-,CAWSQVSGETQYF,TGTGCCTGGAGTCAAGTTTCCGGGGAGACCCAGTACTTC
TRBV4-3,TRBJ1-1,many,-,CASSQDRARTEAFF,TGCGCCAGCAGCCAAGACAGGGCCAGAACTGAAGCTTTCTTT
TRBV20-1,TRBJ2-7,few,TRBD2,CSARTSGRNEQYF,TGCAGTGCTCGGACTAGCGGGAGGAACGAGCAGTACTTC
TRBV2,TRBJ2-7,many,TRBD2,CASSAYWRLAGVRHEQYF,TGTGCCAGCAGTGCCTATTGGCGACTAGCGGGAGTCAGACACGAGCAGTACTTC
TRBV13,TRBJ2-1,few,TRBD2,CASSTSGKSSYNEQFF,TGTGCCAGCAGCACTAGCGGGAAGAGCTCCTACAATGAGCAGTTCTTC
TRBV7-3,TRBJ1-1,-,TRBD1,CASSFGQGEAFF,TGTGCCAGCAGCTTCGGACAGGGCGAAGCTTTCTTT
TRBV20-1,TRBJ2-3,medium-sized,TRBD2,CSARREAVTQYF,TGCAGTGCTAGACGGGAGGCCGTCACGCAGTATTTT
TRBV7-2,TRBJ2-7,-,TRBD1,CASSTTTGPYEQYF,TGTGCCAGCAGCACCACGACAGGGCCCTACGAGCAGTACTTC
TRBV15,TRBJ2-7,-,-,CATSRDIAEQYF,TGTGCCACCAGCAGAGATATTGCCGAGCAGTACTTC
TRBV7-9,TRBJ2-1,many,TRBD2,CASSLLAGGPREQFF,TGTGCCAGCAGCTTACTAGCGGGAGGGCCTCGTGAGCAGTTCTTC
TRBV20-1,TRBJ2-1,-,TRBD2,CSAIILPRGGRADHEQFF,TGCAGTGCTATCATCCTCCCTCGCGGCGGGAGGGCCGATCATGAGCAGTTCTTC
TRBV20-1,TRBJ2-1,medium-sized,TRBD1,CSARRQGQVEQFF,TGCAGTGCTCGACGACAGGGCCAGGTTGAGCAGTTCTTC
TRBV7-2,TRBJ1-1,many,-,CASSSGLGSTEAFF,TGTGCCAGCAGCTCTGGACTGGGGAGCACTGAAGCTTTCTTT
TRBV14,TRBJ1-2,many,-,CASSQDRDQYYGYTF,TGTGCCAGCAGCCAAGACAGGGACCAGTACTATGGCTACACCTTC
TRBV19,TRBJ2-2,few,TRBD2,CASIGRASGELFF,TGTGCCAGTATCGGGAGGGCCAGCGGGGAGCTGTTTTTT
TRBV14,TRBJ2-1,many,-,CASSQVNRGKQFF,TGTGCCAGCAGCCAAGTTAATAGGGGCAAGCAGTTCTTC
TRBV7-9,TRBJ2-1,few,-,CASRLGNEQFF,TGTGCCAGCCGGCTCGGCAATGAGCAGTTCTTC
TRBV20-1,TRBJ2-1,many,TRBD2,CSARPREGRVEQFF,TGCAGTGCTAGACCACGGGAGGGCCGGGTTGAGCAGTTCTTC
TRBV11-2,TRBJ2-2,many,-,CASSLDWNTGELFF,TGTGCCAGCAGCCTTGATTGGAACACCGGGGAGCTGTTTTTT
TRBV4-3,TRBJ2-5,-,-,CASSQAGGETQYF,TGCGCCAGCAGCCAAGCAGGGGGGGAGACCCAGTACTTC
TRBV5-4,TRBJ2-3,few,-,CASSLETGTDTQYF,TGTGCCAGCAGCTTGGAAACAGGCACAGATACGCAGTATTTT
TRBV11-2,TRBJ2-7,many,TRBD1,CASSSKGTGYPYEQYF,TGTGCCAGCAGCTCAAAGGGGACAGGGTATCCCTACGAGCAGTACTTC
TRBV6-5,TRBJ1-1,medium-sized,-,CASSYGWGGSTEAFF,TGTGCCAGCAGTTACGGGTGGGGGGGCTCAACTGAAGCTTTCTTT
TRBV28,TRBJ1-4,few,TRBD1,CASSPPWLGTGVRNEKLFF,TGTGCCAGCAGTCCGCCGTGGCTCGGGACAGGGGTCAGGAATGAAAAACTGTTTTTT
TRBV12-3/TRBV12-4,TRBJ2-1,many,TRBD1,CASSSGQSSNEQFF,TGTGCCAGCAGTTCGGGACAGTCGAGCAATGAGCAGTTCTTC
TRBV7-9,TRBJ1-2,-,TRBD1,CASSTGGPYYGYTF,TGTGCCAGCAGCACAGGGGGGCCATACTATGGCTACACCTTC
TRBV11-2,TRBJ2-1,medium-sized,TRBD2,CASSPGGASSYNEQFF,TGTGCCAGCAGCCCCGGGGGGGCGAGCTCCTACAATGAGCAGTTCTTC
TRBV5-1,TRBJ2-2,few,-,CATGGANTGELFF,TGCGCCACCGGCGGAGCTAACACCGGGGAGCTGTTTTTT
TRBV6-5,TRBJ2-5,-,-,CASSILGETQYF,TGTGCCAGCAGCATACTAGGGGAGACCCAGTACTTC
TRBV28,TRBJ2-3,many,-,CASSAPPVAYTDTQYF,TGTGCCAGCAGTGCTCCTCCAGTTGCTTACACAGATACGCAGTATTTT
TRBV30,TRBJ1-2,many,-,CAWSTAGYGYTF,TGTGCCTGGAGTACGGCGGGCTATGGCTACACCTTC
TRBV5-8,TRBJ1-5,medium-sized,-,CASSLQGYSNQPQHF,TGTGCCAGCAGCCTACAGGGATATAGCAATCAGCCCCAGCATTTT
TRBV21-1,TRBJ2-5,many,-,CASSKASSRVETQYF,TGTGCCAGCAGCAAAGCGTCTAGCCGGGTCGAGACCCAGTACTTC
TRBV9,TRBJ2-3,few,-,CASSVVGLDTQYF,TGTGCCAGCAGCGTAGTTGGTTTAGATACGCAGTATTTT
TRBV7-9,TRBJ1-1,many,-,CATHGVFMNTEAFF,TGTGCCACGCATGGGGTTTTCATGAACACTGAAGCTTTCTTT
TRBV9,TRBJ2-1,many,TRBD2,CASSPRLAGPYNEQFF,TGTGCCAGCAGCCCCCGGCTAGCGGGGCCTTACAATGAGCAGTTCTTC